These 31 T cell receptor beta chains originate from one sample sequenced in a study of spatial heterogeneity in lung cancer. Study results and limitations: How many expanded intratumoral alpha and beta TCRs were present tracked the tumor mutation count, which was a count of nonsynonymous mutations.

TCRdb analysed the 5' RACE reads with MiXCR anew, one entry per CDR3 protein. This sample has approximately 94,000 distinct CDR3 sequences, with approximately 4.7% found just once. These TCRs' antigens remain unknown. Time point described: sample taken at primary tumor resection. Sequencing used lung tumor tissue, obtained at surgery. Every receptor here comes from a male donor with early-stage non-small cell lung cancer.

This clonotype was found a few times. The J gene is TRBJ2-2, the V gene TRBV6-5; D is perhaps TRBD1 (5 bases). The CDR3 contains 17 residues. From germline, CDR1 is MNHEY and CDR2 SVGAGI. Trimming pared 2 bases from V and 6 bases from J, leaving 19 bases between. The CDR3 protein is CASSYPRQGISAGELFF. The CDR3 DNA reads TGTGCCAGCAGTTACCCTCGGCAGGGTATCTCGGCCGGGGAGCTGTTTTTT.

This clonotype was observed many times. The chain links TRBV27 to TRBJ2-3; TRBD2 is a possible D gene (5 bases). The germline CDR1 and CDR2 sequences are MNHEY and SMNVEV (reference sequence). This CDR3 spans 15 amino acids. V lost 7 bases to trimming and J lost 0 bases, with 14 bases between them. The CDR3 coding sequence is TGTGCCAGCACCGACACGGAGGCTAGCACAGATACGCAGTATTTT. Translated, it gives CASTDTEASTDTQYF.

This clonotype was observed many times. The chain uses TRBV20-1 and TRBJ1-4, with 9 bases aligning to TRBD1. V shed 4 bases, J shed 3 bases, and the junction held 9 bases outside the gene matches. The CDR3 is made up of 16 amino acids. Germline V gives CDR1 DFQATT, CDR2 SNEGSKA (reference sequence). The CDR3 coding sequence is TGCAGTGCTACAACAGGGGGCCTAGCGTCTAATGAAAAACTGTTTTTT. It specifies CSATTGGLASNEKLFF.

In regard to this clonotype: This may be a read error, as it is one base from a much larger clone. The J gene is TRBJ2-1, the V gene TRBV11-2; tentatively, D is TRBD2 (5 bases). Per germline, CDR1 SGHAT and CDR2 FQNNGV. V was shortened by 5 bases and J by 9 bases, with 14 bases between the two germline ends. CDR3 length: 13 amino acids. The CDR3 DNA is TGTGCCAGCAGCCTTAGTCTAGCACTTGAGCAGTTCTTC. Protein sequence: CASSLSLALEQFF.

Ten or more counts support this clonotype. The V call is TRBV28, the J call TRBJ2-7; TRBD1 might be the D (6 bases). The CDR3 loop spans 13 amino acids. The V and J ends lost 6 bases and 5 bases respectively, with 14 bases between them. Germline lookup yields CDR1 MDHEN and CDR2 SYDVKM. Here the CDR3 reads CASSLGQPNEQYF. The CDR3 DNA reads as TGTGCCAGCAGCCTAGGACAGCCTAACGAGCAGTACTTC.

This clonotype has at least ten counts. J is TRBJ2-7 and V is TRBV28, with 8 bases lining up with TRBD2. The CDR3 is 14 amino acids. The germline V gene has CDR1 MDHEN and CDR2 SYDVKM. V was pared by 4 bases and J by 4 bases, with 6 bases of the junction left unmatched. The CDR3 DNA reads TGTGCCAGCAGTTCGGGGGGGCGCGGGTACGAGCAGTACTTC. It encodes CASSSGGRGYEQYF.

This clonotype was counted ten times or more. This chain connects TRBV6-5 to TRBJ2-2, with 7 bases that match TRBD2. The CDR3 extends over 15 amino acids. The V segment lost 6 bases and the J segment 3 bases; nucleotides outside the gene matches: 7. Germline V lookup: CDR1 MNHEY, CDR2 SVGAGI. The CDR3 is CASRVGGRDTGELFF. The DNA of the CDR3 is TGTGCCAGCAGGGTAGGAGGGAGGGACACCGGGGAGCTGTTTTTT.

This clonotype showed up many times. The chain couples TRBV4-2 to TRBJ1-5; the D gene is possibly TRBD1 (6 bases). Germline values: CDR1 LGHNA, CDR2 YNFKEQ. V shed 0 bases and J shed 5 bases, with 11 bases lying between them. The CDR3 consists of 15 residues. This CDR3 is CASSQDGGRDQPQHF. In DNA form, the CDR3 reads TGTGCCAGCAGCCAAGATGGGGGGCGAGATCAGCCCCAGCATTTT.

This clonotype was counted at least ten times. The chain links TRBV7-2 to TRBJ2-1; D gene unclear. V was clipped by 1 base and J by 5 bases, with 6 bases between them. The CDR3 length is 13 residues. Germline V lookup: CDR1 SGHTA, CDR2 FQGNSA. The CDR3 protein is CASSLGPNNEQFF. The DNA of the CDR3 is TGTGCCAGCAGCTTAGGACCCAACAATGAGCAGTTCTTC.

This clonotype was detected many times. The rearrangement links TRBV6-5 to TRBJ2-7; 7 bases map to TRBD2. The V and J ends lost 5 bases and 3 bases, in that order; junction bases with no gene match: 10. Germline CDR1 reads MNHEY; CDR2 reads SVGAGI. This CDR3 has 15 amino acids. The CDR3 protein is CASSPDLAVYYEQYF. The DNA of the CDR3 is TGTGCCAGCAGTCCCGACCTAGCGGTGTACTACGAGCAGTACTTC.

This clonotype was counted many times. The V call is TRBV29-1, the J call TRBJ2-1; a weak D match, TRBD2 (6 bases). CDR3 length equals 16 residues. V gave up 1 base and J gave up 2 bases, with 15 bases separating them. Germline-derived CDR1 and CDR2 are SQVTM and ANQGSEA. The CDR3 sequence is CSVEGVLAKTYNEQFF. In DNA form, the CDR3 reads TGCAGCGTTGAAGGTGTACTAGCTAAAACCTACAATGAGCAGTTCTTC.

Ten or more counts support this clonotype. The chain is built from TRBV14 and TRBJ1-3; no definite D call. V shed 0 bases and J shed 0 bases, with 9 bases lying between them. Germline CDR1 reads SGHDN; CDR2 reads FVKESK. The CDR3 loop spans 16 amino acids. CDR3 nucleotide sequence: TGTGCCAGCAGCCAAGATAGGAGTATCTCTGGAAACACCATATATTTT. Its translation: CASSQDRSISGNTIYF.

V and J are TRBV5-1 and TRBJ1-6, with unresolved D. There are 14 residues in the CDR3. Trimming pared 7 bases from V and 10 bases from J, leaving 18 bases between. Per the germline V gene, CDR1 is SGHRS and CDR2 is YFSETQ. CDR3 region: CASGVEDLRSPLHF. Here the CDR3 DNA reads TGCGCCAGCGGGGTCGAGGACCTACGGTCACCCCTCCACTTT.

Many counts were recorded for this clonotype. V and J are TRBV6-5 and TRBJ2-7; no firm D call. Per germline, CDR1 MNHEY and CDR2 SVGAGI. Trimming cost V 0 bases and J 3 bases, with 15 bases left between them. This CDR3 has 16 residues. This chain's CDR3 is CASSYSGPTLYYEQYF. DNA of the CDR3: TGTGCCAGCAGTTACTCTGGACCCACCCTATACTACGAGCAGTACTTC.

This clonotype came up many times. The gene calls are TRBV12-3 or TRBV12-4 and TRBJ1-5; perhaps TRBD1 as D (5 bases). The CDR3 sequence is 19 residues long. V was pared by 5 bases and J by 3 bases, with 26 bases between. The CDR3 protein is CASSTSPGTGGGVNQPQHF. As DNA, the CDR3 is TGTGCCAGCAGTACGAGTCCCGGGACGGGAGGAGGAGTCAATCAGCCCCAGCATTTT.

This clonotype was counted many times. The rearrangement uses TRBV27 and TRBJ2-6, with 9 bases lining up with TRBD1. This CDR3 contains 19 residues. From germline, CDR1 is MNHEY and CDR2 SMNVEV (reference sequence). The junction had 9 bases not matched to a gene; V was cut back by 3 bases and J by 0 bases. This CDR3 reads CASSFLPPDRGSGANVLTF. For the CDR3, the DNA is TGTGCCAGCAGTTTCCTACCCCCGGACAGGGGCTCTGGGGCCAACGTCCTGACTTTC.

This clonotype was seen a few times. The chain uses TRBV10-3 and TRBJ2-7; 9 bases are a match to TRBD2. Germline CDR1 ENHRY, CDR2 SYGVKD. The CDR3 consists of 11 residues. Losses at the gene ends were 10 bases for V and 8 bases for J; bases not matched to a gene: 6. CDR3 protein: CATLAGVKQYF. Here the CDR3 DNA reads TGTGCCACGTTAGCGGGAGTGAAGCAGTACTTC.

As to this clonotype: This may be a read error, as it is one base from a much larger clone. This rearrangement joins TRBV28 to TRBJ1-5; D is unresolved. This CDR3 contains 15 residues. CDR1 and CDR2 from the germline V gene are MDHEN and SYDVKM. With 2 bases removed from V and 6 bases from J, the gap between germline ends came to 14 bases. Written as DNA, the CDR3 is TGTGCCAGCAGTTTAATAGTTGCCGTCAGTCAGCCCCAGCATTTT. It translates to CASSLIVAVSQPQHF.

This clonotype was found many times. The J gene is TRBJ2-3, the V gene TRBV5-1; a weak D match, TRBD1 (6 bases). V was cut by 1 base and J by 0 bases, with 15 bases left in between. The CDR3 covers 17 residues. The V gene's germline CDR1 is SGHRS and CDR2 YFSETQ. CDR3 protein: CASSLPGHLPSTDTQYF. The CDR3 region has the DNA TGCGCCAGCAGCTTGCCGGGACACTTACCGAGCACAGATACGCAGTATTTT.

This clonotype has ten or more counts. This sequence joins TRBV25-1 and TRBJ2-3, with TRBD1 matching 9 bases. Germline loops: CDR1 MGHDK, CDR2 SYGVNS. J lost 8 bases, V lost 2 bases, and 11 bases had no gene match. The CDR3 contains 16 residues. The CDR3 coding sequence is TGTGCCAGCAGTGAACGGACAGGGGCGGGTCATGGTACGCAGTATTTT. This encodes CASSERTGAGHGTQYF. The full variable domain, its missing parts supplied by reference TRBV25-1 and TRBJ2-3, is EADIYQTPRYLVIGTGKKITLECSQTMGHDKMYWYQQDPGMELHLIHYSYGVNSTEKGDLSSESTVSRIRTEHFPLTLESARPSHTSQYLCASSERTGAGHGTQYFGPGTRLTVL.

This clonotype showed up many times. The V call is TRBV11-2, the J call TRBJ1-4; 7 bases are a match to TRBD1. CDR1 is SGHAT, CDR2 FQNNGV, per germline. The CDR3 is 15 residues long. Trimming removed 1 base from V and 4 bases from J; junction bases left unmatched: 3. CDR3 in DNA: TGTGCCAGCAGCTTAGGAGACAGGGATAATGAAAAACTGTTTTTT. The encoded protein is CASSLGDRDNEKLFF.

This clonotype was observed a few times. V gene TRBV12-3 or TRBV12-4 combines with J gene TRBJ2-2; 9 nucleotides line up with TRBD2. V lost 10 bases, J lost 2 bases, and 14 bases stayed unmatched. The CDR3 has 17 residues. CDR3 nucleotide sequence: TGTGCCACTTGTAGCCAGGGGACTAGCTGTAACACCGGGGAGCTGTTTTTT. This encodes CATCSQGTSCNTGELFF.

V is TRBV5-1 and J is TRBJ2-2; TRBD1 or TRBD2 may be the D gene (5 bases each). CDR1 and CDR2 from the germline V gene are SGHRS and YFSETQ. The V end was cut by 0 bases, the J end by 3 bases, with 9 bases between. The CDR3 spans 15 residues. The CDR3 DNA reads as TGCGCCAGCAGCTTGGGGCAGGGAGACACCGGGGAGCTGTTTTTT. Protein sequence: CASSLGQGDTGELFF.

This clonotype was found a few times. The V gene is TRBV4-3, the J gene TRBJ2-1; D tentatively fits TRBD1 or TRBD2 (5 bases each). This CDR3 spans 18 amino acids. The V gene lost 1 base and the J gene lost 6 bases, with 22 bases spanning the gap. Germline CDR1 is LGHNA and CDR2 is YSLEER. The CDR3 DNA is TGCGCCAGCAGCCAAGCCTCCCTTGGGGGAAGTCGAAGCAATGAGCAGTTCTTC. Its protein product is CASSQASLGGSRSNEQFF.

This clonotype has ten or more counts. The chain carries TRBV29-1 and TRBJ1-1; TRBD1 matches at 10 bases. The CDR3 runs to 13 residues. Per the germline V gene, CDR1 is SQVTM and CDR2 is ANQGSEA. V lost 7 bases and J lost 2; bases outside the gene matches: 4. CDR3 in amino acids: CSGGTGANTEAFF. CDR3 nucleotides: TGCAGCGGGGGGACAGGGGCCAACACTGAAGCTTTCTTT. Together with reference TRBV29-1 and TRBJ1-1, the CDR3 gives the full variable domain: SAVISQKPSRDICQRGTSLTIQCQVDSQVTMMFWYRQQPGQSLTLIATANQGSEATYESGFVIDKFPISRPNLTFSTLTVSNMSPEDSSIYLCSGGTGANTEAFFGQGTRLTVV.

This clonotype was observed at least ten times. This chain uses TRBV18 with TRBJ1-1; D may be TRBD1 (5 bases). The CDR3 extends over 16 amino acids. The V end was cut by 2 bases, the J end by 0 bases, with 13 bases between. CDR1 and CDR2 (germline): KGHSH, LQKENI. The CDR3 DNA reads TGTGCCAGCTCACCAGGGGTCACAGGCATGAACACTGAAGCTTTCTTT. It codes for CASSPGVTGMNTEAFF.

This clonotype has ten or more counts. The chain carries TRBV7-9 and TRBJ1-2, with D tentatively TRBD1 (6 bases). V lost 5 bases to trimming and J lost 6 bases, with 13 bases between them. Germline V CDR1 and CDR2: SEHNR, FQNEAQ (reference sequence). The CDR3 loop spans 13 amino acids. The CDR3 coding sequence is TGTGCCAGCAGCCTCCAGACAGGAGATGGCTACACCTTC. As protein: CASSLQTGDGYTF.

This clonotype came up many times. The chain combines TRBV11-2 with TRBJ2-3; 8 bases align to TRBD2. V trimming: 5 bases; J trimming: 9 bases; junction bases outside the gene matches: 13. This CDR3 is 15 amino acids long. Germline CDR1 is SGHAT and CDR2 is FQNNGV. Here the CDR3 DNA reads TGTGCCAGCAGCCCGGGCGGGGGGCGATTGTTGACGCAGTATTTT. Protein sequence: CASSPGGGRLLTQYF.

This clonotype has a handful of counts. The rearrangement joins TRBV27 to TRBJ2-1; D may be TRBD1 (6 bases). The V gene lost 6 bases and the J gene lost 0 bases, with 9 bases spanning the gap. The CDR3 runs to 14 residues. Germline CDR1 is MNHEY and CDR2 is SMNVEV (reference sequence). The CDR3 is CASSHRDSYNEQFF. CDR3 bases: TGTGCCAGCAGCCACAGGGACTCCTACAATGAGCAGTTCTTC.

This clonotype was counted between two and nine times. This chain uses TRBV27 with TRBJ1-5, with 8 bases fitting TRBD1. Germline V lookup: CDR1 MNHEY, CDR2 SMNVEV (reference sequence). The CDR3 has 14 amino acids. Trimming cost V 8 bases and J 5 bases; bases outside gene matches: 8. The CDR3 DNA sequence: TGTGCCAGCGGGACAGGATCCCGCGATCAGCCCCAGCATTTT. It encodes CASGTGSRDQPQHF.

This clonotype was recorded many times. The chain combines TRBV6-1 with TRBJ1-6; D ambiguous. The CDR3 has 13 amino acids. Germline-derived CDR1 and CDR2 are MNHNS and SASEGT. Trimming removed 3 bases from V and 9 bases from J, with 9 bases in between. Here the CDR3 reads CASSDPTISPLHF. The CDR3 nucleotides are TGTGCCAGCAGTGACCCGACTATTTCACCCCTCCACTTT.